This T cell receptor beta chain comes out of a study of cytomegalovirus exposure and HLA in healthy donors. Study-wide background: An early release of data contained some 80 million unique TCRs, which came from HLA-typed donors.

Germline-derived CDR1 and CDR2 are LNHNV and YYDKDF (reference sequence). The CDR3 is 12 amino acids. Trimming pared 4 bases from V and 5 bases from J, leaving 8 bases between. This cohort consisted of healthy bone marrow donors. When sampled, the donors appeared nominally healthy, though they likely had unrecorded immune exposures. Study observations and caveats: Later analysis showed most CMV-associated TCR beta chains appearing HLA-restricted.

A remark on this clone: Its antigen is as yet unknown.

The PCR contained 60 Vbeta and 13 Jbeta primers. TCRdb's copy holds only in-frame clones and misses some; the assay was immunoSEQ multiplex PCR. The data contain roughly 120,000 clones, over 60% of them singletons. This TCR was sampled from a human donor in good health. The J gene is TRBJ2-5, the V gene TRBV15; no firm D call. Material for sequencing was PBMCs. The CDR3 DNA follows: TGTGCCACCAGCAACTACTTGGAGACCCAGTACTTC. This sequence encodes CATSNYLETQYF. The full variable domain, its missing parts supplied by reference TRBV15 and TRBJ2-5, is DAMVIQNPRYQVTQFGKPVTLSCSQTLNHNVMYWYQQKSSQAPKLLFHYYDKDFNNEADTPDNFQSRRPNTSFCFLDIRSPGLGDTAMYLCATSNYLETQYFGPGTRLLVL.